The 18 T cell receptor beta chains below come from one sample, sequenced in a study of OX40 agonist ivuxolimab in advanced cancers. Here immunoSEQ multiplex PCR was the method, and the copy in TCRdb shows in-frame clones only, minus some. This table has around 53,000 clones, 85% appearing once. Sample: CD4+ or CD8+ T cells sorted from blood, taken in a trial of the OX40 agonist ivuxolimab. These receptor sequences come from an adult with an advanced solid tumor such as melanoma, head and neck, liver or kidney cancer.

This clone was seen just once. The chain has TRBV30 and TRBJ2-3, with D maybe TRBD1 (8 bases). V lost 0 bases, J lost 5 bases, and 12 bases lay in between. The CDR3 has 14 residues. Germline V lookup: CDR1 GTSNPN, CDR2 SVGIG (reference sequence). As DNA, the CDR3 is TGTGCCTGGAGTGTTACAGGGGGGGGAGATACGCAGTATTTT. Its protein product is CAWSVTGGGDTQYF.

This clone was recorded only once. The genes are TRBV7-3 and TRBJ2-2; a possible D gene is TRBD2 (6 bases). V dropped 5 bases and J dropped 4 bases, with 14 bases sitting between them. The CDR3 is 15 residues long. CDR1 SGHTA and CDR2 FQGTGA come from the germline V gene. In DNA form, the CDR3 reads TGTGCCAGCAGCCGCCAGGTGGAGGGCACCGGGGAGCTGTTTTTT. It encodes CASSRQVEGTGELFF.

The V call is TRBV19, the J call TRBJ2-7; 8 bases align to TRBD1. Trimming removed 3 bases from V and 3 bases from J; junction bases left unmatched: 7. CDR1 is LNHDA, CDR2 SQIVND, per germline (reference sequence). The CDR3 consists of 15 residues. The CDR3 DNA follows: TGTGCCAGTAGTATCGACAGGGGTATTATCTACGAGCAGTACTTC. The encoded protein is CASSIDRGIIYEQYF.

The rearrangement uses TRBV10-2 and TRBJ1-1; D uncertain. Per germline, CDR1 WSHSY and CDR2 SAAADI. V lost 5 bases to trimming and J lost 0 bases, with 10 bases between them. The CDR3 is 14 amino acids. The CDR3 loop is CASSRAELNTEAFF. Here the CDR3 DNA reads TGCGCCAGCAGTCGGGCAGAACTGAACACTGAAGCTTTCTTT.

This sequence joins TRBV6-6 and TRBJ2-1, with D perhaps matching TRBD1 or TRBD2 (5 bases each). In germline, CDR1 is MNHNY, CDR2 SVGAGI (reference sequence). V gave up 2 bases and J gave up 6 bases, with 11 bases separating them. The CDR3 loop spans 14 amino acids. The CDR3 region has the DNA TGTGCCAGCAGTTACGGGACCCACAGCAATGAGCAGTTCTTC. Translating gives CASSYGTHSNEQFF.

The gene calls are TRBV5-1 and TRBJ2-2; 7 nucleotides align to TRBD2. With V trimmed by 6 bases and J by 1 base, 6 bases remained unmatched. This CDR3 has 15 residues. Germline V gene sequence: CDR1 SGHRS, CDR2 YFSETQ. The DNA of the CDR3 is TGCGCCAGCAACTTAGAGCGGGGGAACACCGGGGAGCTGTTTTTT. Translated: CASNLERGNTGELFF.

The chain uses TRBV7-9 and TRBJ2-2, with D hard to call. CDR1 SEHNR and CDR2 FQNEAQ come from the germline V gene (reference sequence). This CDR3 comprises 15 residues. V gave up 1 base and J gave up 10 bases, with 16 bases separating them. The CDR3 sequence: CASSLVFGVVAELFF. The CDR3 DNA is TGTGCCAGCAGCTTAGTCTTTGGGGTGGTAGCGGAGCTGTTTTTT.

This clone has only one observation. The chain joins TRBV9 to TRBJ2-1, with D uncertain. The V end lost 3 bases, the J end lost 1 base, and 11 bases lay between the germline ends. Germline V gives CDR1 SGDLS, CDR2 YYNGEE. This CDR3 spans 15 amino acids. In DNA, the CDR3 is TGTGCCAGCAGCGACTCCCTCCATTCCTACAATGAGCAGTTCTTC. Its protein product is CASSDSLHSYNEQFF.

This clone has only one observation. This rearrangement joins TRBV20-1 to TRBJ2-1; TRBD2 matches 11 bases. There are 11 residues in the CDR3. Germline V gene data show CDR1 as DFQATT and CDR2 as SNEGSKA (reference sequence). CDR3 DNA: TGCTTAGCGGGGGGGAACAATGAGCAGTTCTTC. It specifies CLAGGNNEQFF.

The CDR3 bases are TGTGCCAGCGCGAGGAGCGGGAGTTCAGATACGCAGTATTTT. Amino acids: CASARSGSSDTQYF. The genes are TRBV9 and TRBJ2-3; 8 bases agree with TRBD2. Germline loops: CDR1 SGDLS, CDR2 YYNGEE. The ends lost 7 bases at V and 4 bases at J; junction bases unmatched: 8. The CDR3 contains 14 residues.

The rearrangement links TRBV5-6 to TRBJ2-5; 10 nucleotides line up with TRBD1. From germline, CDR1 is SGHDT and CDR2 YYEEEE. The CDR3 has 15 residues. Germline trimming cut 6 bases from V and 3 bases from J; bases unmatched to any gene: 8. In DNA form, the CDR3 reads TGTGCCAGCACCAATCCCGGGACAGGGGAAGAGACCCAGTACTTC. Translation gives CASTNPGTGEETQYF.

V gene TRBV29-1 combines with J gene TRBJ2-6; no clear D. This CDR3 is 16 amino acids long. Trimming removed 4 bases from V and 0 bases from J, with 13 bases in between. Per germline, CDR1 SQVTM and CDR2 ANQGSEA. The CDR3 sequence is CSVVSGFISGANVLTF. CDR3 coding DNA: TGCAGCGTTGTTTCTGGGTTTATCTCTGGGGCCAACGTCCTGACTTTC.

CDR3 loop: CASSLDHGGSSYNEQFF. The DNA for the CDR3 is TGTGCCAGCAGCTTAGATCACGGAGGAAGCTCCTACAATGAGCAGTTCTTC. V usage is TRBV13 and J usage is TRBJ2-1; D is perhaps TRBD2 (5 bases). V gave up 1 base and J gave up 0 bases, with 13 bases separating them. CDR1 and CDR2 from the germline V gene are PRHDT and FYEKMQ (reference sequence). This CDR3 spans 17 amino acids. Together with reference TRBV13 and TRBJ2-1, the CDR3 gives the full variable domain: AAGVIQSPRHLIKEKRETATLKCYPIPRHDTVYWYQQGPGQDPQFLISFYEKMQSDKGSIPDRFSAQQFSDYHSELNMSSLELGDSALYFCASSLDHGGSSYNEQFFGPGTRLTVL.

This chain connects TRBV7-3 to TRBJ2-5, with D unclear. TRBJ2-7 explains the end of the DNA better; the J call may be wrong. Looked up from germline, CDR1 is SGHTA and CDR2 is FQGTGA. The CDR3 consists of 13 residues. In DNA, the CDR3 is TGTGCCAGCAGCTTAACGGCAGACTACGAGCAGTACTTC. It specifies CASSLTADYEQYF.

Only one count was recorded for this clone. This chain uses TRBV21-1 with TRBJ2-4. TRBV21-1 is listed as a pseudogene. There are 14 residues in the CDR3. The DNA for the CDR3 is TGTGCCAGCAGCAAAGTAAATAGGAAAAACATTCAGTACTTC. This gives the protein CASSKVNRKNIQYF.

DNA of the CDR3: TGTGCCAGCAGCCCCGGGGGACAGCCGGAGAACACTGAAGCTTTCTTT. Translating gives CASSPGGQPENTEAFF. The gene calls are TRBV7-6 and TRBJ1-1; 7 bases fit TRBD1. The V gene end was trimmed by 5 bases and the J gene end by 1 base; junction bases not matched to a gene: 10. The germline CDR1 and CDR2 sequences are SGHVS and FNYEAQ. This CDR3 is built from 16 residues.

A single count supports this clone. V is TRBV7-2 and J is TRBJ1-5; D is undetermined. This CDR3 contains 14 residues. The V and J ends lost 0 bases and 6 bases respectively, with 9 bases between them. Germline CDR1 SGHTA, CDR2 FQGNSA. CDR3 nucleotide sequence: TGTGCCAGCAGCTTAGCCTCCTACAGTCAGCCCCAGCATTTT. This gives the protein CASSLASYSQPQHF.

The V gene is TRBV7-9, the J gene TRBJ2-7; 8 positions agree with TRBD1. After removal of 3 bases from V and 6 bases from J, the junction contained 7 bases not matched to a gene. This CDR3 contains 14 residues. Germline-derived CDR1 and CDR2 are SEHNR and FQNEAQ (reference sequence). As DNA, the CDR3 is TGTGCCAGCAGCTTTGGACAGGGTTCGGGCGAGCAGTACTTC. Encoded protein: CASSFGQGSGEQYF.